This T cell receptor (beta chain) came from a study of Ad26.COV2.S vaccination and SARS-CoV-2 variants. Trimming left V 7 bases short and J 4 bases short, with 14 bases between. This CDR3 spans 13 amino acids. The germline V gene has CDR1 MNHEY and CDR2 SVGAGI. Described treatment: about 20 received Ad26.COV2.S at low or high dose, single or two shots; 5 received placebo; per-sample allocation not given. The investigators took samples on day 63 after the first vaccine or placebo injection. Only in-frame clones appear in the TCRdb table, and some are missing; sequencing was by immunoSEQ multiplex PCR. Of 440,000 or so clones listed, less than 95% were seen once; the top ten hold about 4.1%.

This receptor was obtained from a person between 18 and 65 years old who received the Ad26.COV2.S COVID-19 vaccine or a placebo. The rearrangement joins TRBV6-5 to TRBJ2-7; maybe TRBD1 (6 bases). The sequences come from peripheral blood, collected in a trial of Ad26.COV2.S vaccine versus placebo. The CDR3 coding sequence is TGTGCCAGCACCGAGGGGGTGGGTTACGAGCAGTACTTC. Amino acids: CASTEGVGYEQYF.